The 28 T cell receptor beta chains below come from one sample, sequenced in a study of T cells in Graves' hyperthyroidism and ophthalmopathy. It was RNA transcripts that yielded the amplified TCR beta CDR3 regions. Carried out on the TCR CDR3, a first-round RT-PCR used the HTBI primer set. TCRdb called the multiplex PCR reads again in MiXCR, with one record for every CDR3 protein. The sample includes about 580,000 distinct CDR3 sequences, about half of them seen just once. What was sequenced was peripheral blood or thyroid tissue (not recorded which). The source is a woman between 18 and 29 years old with Graves' hyperthyroidism.

V and J are TRBV4-3 and TRBJ2-5, with D possibly being TRBD2 (6 bases). CDR3 length: 15 amino acids. CDR1 is LGHNA and CDR2 is YSLEER in the germline V gene. Trimming removed 4 bases from V and 5 bases from J, with 17 bases in between. In nucleotides, the CDR3 is TGCGCCAGCAGCCCCCGGGGACTGGCTTTGGAGACCCAGTACTTC. Translated, it gives CASSPRGLALETQYF.

This clonotype was counted between two and nine times. The rearrangement uses TRBV4-1 and TRBJ2-5, with D maybe TRBD2 (6 bases). Per germline, CDR1 MGHRA and CDR2 YSYEKL. Trimming took 4 bases from V and 2 from J, leaving 20 bases between them. There are 17 residues in the CDR3. The CDR3 region has the DNA TGCGCCAGCAGCCGACCTCCGGGACTGCAAGCACAAGAGACCCAGTACTTC. Its translation is CASSRPPGLQAQETQYF.

This chain uses TRBV20-1 with TRBJ1-1; tentatively, D is TRBD1 (5 bases). Germline CDR1 and CDR2: DFQATT and SNEGSKA (reference sequence). The CDR3 runs to 15 residues. V was pared by 6 bases and J by 3 bases, with 20 bases between. The CDR3 loop reads CSASTRRGPDTEAFF. The CDR3 DNA sequence: TGCAGTGCCAGTACGCGTAGGGGACCTGACACTGAAGCTTTCTTT.

As DNA, the CDR3 is TGCAGTGCCAGCAGTTCACAGGGTGGGGAGCAGTACTTC. Its protein product is CSASSSQGGEQYF. The rearrangement uses TRBV20-1 and TRBJ2-7; maybe TRBD1 (6 bases). The germline CDR1 and CDR2 sequences are DFQATT and SNEGSKA (reference sequence). V was clipped by 6 bases and J by 7 bases, with 19 bases between them. The length of the CDR3 is 13 residues.

This clonotype appeared many times. The rearrangement uses TRBV7-8 and TRBJ1-3; weak D call: TRBD1 (6 bases). CDR3 size: 16 residues. The germline gives CDR1 SGHVS, CDR2 FQNEAQ. The ends were cut back, 5 bases at V and 4 bases at J, with 18 bases in the middle. This CDR3 reads CASSPKRGDWGNTIYF. The CDR3 DNA reads TGTGCCAGCAGCCCAAAGAGGGGGGATTGGGGAAACACCATATATTTT.

The V call is TRBV7-2, the J call TRBJ1-6, with D possibly being TRBD1 (5 bases). Germline CDR1 SGHTA, CDR2 FQGNSA. This CDR3 has 15 amino acids. V was pared by 5 bases and J by 10 bases, with 18 bases between. CDR3 residues: CASSPMGRGSSPLHF. In DNA, the CDR3 is TGTGCCAGCAGCCCGATGGGGCGGGGAAGCTCACCCCTCCACTTT.

This clonotype appeared many times. V usage is TRBV3-1 and J usage is TRBJ1-1; no definite D call. The germline CDR1 and CDR2 sequences are LGHDT and YNNKEL (reference sequence). V dropped 1 base and J dropped 0 bases, with 6 bases sitting between them. CDR3 size: 14 residues. CDR3 nucleotides: TGTGCCAGCAGCCAAGGTTTGGTGAACACTGAAGCTTTCTTT. Amino acids: CASSQGLVNTEAFF. The full variable domain, in which reference TRBV3-1 and TRBJ1-1 provide the parts outside the CDR3, is DTAVSQTPKYLVTQMGNDKSIKCEQNLGHDTMYWYKQDSKKFLKIMFSYNNKELIINETVPNRFSPKSPDKAHLNLHINSLELGDSAVYFCASSQGLVNTEAFFGQGTRLTVV.

There are many counts of this clonotype. The chain recombines TRBV7-2 with TRBJ1-3; D remains ambiguous. This CDR3 region has 12 residues. Trimming stripped 6 bases from V and 4 bases from J, with 7 bases between. The V gene's germline CDR1 is SGHTA and CDR2 FQGNSA. The CDR3 spells CASSQLGNTIYF. CDR3 nucleotides: TGTGCCAGCAGTCAACTGGGAAACACCATATATTTT.

About this clonotype: This may be a read error: a much more frequent sequence differs by one nucleotide. This rearrangement joins TRBV5-1 to TRBJ2-2, with 9 nucleotides matching TRBD1. Germline lookup yields CDR1 SGHRS and CDR2 YFSETQ. There are 16 residues in the CDR3. The CDR3 coding sequence is TGCGCCAGCAGCTTGGAGGACAGGGGTTACACCGAGGAGCTGTTTTTT. Translation gives CASSLEDRGYTEELFF.

The chain recombines TRBV7-2 with TRBJ1-3, with 9 bases aligning to TRBD1. The V segment lost 6 bases and the J segment 1 base; nucleotides outside the gene matches: 7. CDR1 is SGHTA, CDR2 FQGNSA, per germline. The CDR3 has 16 amino acids. The CDR3 reads CASRKRDRESGNTIYF. The DNA of the CDR3 is TGTGCCAGCAGAAAAAGGGACAGGGAATCTGGAAACACCATATATTTT.

This clonotype was seen at least ten times. The chain joins TRBV20-1 to TRBJ1-5; D not resolved. V lost 4 bases and J lost 0, with 16 bases in between. CDR1 and CDR2 from the germline V gene are DFQATT and SNEGSKA (reference sequence). This CDR3 is 16 amino acids long. For the CDR3, the DNA is TGCAGTGCTATCCCCGCCGGACGGTATAGCAATCAGCCCCAGCATTTT. Translated: CSAIPAGRYSNQPQHF.

This clonotype has ten or more counts. V and J are TRBV12-3 or TRBV12-4 and TRBJ2-5; unclear D gene. V was shortened by 4 bases and J by 5 bases, with 14 bases between the two germline ends. The CDR3 extends over 14 amino acids. The CDR3 nucleotides are TGTGCCAGCAGTTCCCCGGCAGGCCCGGAGACCCAGTACTTC. Translated: CASSSPAGPETQYF.

DNA of the CDR3: TGTGCCACCAGTGCTAGCATCCCAGGGGACGAGCAGTACTTC. This gives the protein CATSASIPGDEQYF. The rearrangement links TRBV24-1 to TRBJ2-7, with a possible D match to TRBD1 (6 bases). The CDR3 extends over 14 amino acids. Trimming left V 5 bases short and J 5 bases short, with 15 bases between. Germline CDR1 and CDR2: KGHDR and SFDVKD.

The chain couples TRBV15 to TRBJ1-6; D is unclear. The CDR3 contains 14 residues. The germline V gene encodes CDR1 LNHNV and CDR2 YYDKDF (reference sequence). Trimming took off 0 bases at V and 10 bases at J, with 10 bases between the two ends. In DNA, the CDR3 is TGTGCCACCAGCAGAGAGGCTGTTGAGTCACCCCTCCACTTT. Translated, it gives CATSREAVESPLHF.

Remarks on this clonotype: The conserved closing phenylalanine or tryptophan is absent in this CDR3, likely reflecting a read error. It is unclear where the CDR3 begins or ends on the DNA, so no DNA is shown, and the CDR3 is as TCRdb lists it. This chain joins TRBV10-3 and TRBJ1-1. The CDR3 comprises 9 residues, both ends counted. Germline V gene sequence: CDR1 ENHRY, CDR2 SYGVKD. CDR3 residues: CAISDPFTS.

The chain uses TRBV7-2 and TRBJ2-2, with D hard to call. The end of the DNA aligns better with TRBJ2-3, so the J call may be wrong. CDR1 and CDR2 from the germline V gene are SGHTA and FQGNSA. CDR3 length: 12 amino acids. Here the CDR3 DNA reads TGTGCCAGCAGCTTACCAAGCCCCACGCAGTATTTT. Translating it yields CASSLPSPTQYF.

Turning to this clonotype: Being one base from a much bigger clone, this may be a read error. Here the CDR3 omits its conserved ending phenylalanine or tryptophan, so a read error is the likely source. This chain joins TRBV7-4 and TRBJ1-1; tentatively, D is TRBD1 (5 bases). Germline loops: CDR1 SGHVT, CDR2 SQSDAQ. The length of the CDR3 is 16 residues. V shed 4 bases and J shed 5 bases, with 20 bases lying between them. The CDR3 nucleotides are TGTGCCAGCAGCTCCCCCTGGATGAGGGGTGTGACTGAAGCTTTCGTT. Translating gives CASSSPWMRGVTEAFV.

This clonotype was found a few times. The V and J genes are TRBV4-1 and TRBJ2-5, with a tentative D call TRBD1 (6 bases). This CDR3 has 16 residues. From germline, CDR1 is MGHRA and CDR2 YSYEKL. V was trimmed by 1 base and J by 9 bases, leaving 21 bases between them. The CDR3 coding sequence is TGCGCCAGCAGCCAAGTTTCAGGGGCGGGCAATCAGCCCCAGTACTTC. Translated: CASSQVSGAGNQPQYF.

The chain has TRBV5-1 and TRBJ1-4; D is unresolved. Germline V gene sequence: CDR1 SGHRS, CDR2 YFSETQ. V shed 3 bases and J shed 10 bases, with 10 bases lying between them. CDR3 length equals 12 residues. This chain's CDR3 is CASSSSPGKLFF. The CDR3 DNA sequence: TGCGCCAGCAGCTCCTCCCCGGGAAAACTGTTTTTT. Filled out from reference TRBV5-1 and TRBJ1-4, the complete variable domain reads KAGVTQTPRYLIKTRGQQVTLSCSPISGHRSVSWYQQTPGQGLQFLFEYFSETQRNKGNFPGRFSGRQFSNSRSEMNVSTLELGDSALYLCASSSSPGKLFFGSGTQLSVL.

This clonotype was detected once. The chain has TRBV29-1 and TRBJ1-2; perhaps TRBD1 as D (5 bases). CDR3 length equals 12 residues. CDR1 and CDR2 (germline): SQVTM, ANQGSEA. The CDR3 loop is CRPGRLNYGYTF. The CDR3 DNA sequence: TGCAGGCCGGGACGGCTAAACTATGGCTACACCTTC.

This clonotype showed up just once. The chain combines TRBV6-5 with TRBJ1-5; no clear D gene. CDR3 length: 12 amino acids. Between the trimmed V and J ends, which lost 6 bases and 14 bases, there was a span of 17 bases. Per germline, CDR1 MNHEY and CDR2 SVGAGI. The CDR3 loop is CASREANSYEHF. DNA for the CDR3: TGTGCCAGCAGAGAGGCAAATAGCTACGAGCATTTT.

This clonotype was observed many times. The rearrangement links TRBV12-5 to TRBJ2-7; 7 bases are shared with TRBD2. From germline, CDR1 is LGHNT and CDR2 FRNRAP. V lost 1 base and J lost 2; bases outside the gene matches: 5. The CDR3 runs to 15 residues. CDR3 in DNA: TGTGCTAGTGGTTTGGGACTAGCTGCAACCTACGAGCAGTACTTC. Protein: CASGLGLAATYEQYF.

V is TRBV25-1 and J is TRBJ2-3; D may be TRBD1 or TRBD2 (5 bases each). The CDR3 spans 14 residues. Trimming stripped 8 bases from V and 14 bases from J, with 26 bases between. Germline CDR1 and CDR2: MGHDK and SYGVNS. The CDR3 nucleotides are TGTGCCAGCGGTCCTCACGGGACCGTAGGAATCATGTATTTT. Amino acid sequence: CASGPHGTVGIMYF.

Note on this clonotype: The CDR3 ends on some other residue instead of the conserved phenylalanine or tryptophan, so this is likely a read error. The gene calls are TRBV29-1 and TRBJ2-5; D remains unclear. The CDR3 consists of 12 residues. Germline-derived CDR1 and CDR2 are SQVTM and ANQGSEA. Trimming cost V 4 bases and J 6 bases, with 12 bases left between them. The CDR3 protein is CSVVHLMQTQYL. The CDR3 nucleotides are TGCAGCGTTGTCCATTTGATGCAGACCCAGTACCTC.

V and J are TRBV7-9 and TRBJ2-7; perhaps TRBD2 as D (6 bases). The V end lost 4 bases, the J end lost 2 bases, and 21 bases lay between the germline ends. Germline CDR1 SEHNR, CDR2 FQNEAQ (reference sequence). This CDR3 contains 17 residues. The CDR3, as DNA: TGTGCCAGCAGCTATAGCGTGAGGGAGGCCGCCGCCTACGAGCAGTACTTC. Translation gives CASSYSVREAAAYEQYF.

V usage is TRBV7-2 and J usage is TRBJ2-1; D gene ambiguous. The germline CDR1 and CDR2 sequences are SGHTA and FQGNSA. V shed 0 bases and J shed 9 bases, with 9 bases lying between them. The CDR3 has 13 amino acids. The CDR3 is CASSLAKRGEQFF. The CDR3 nucleotides are TGTGCCAGCAGCTTAGCGAAGCGTGGTGAGCAGTTCTTC.

The gene calls are TRBV20-1 and TRBJ1-1, with D uncertain. This CDR3 is built from 14 residues. Germline V lookup: CDR1 DFQATT, CDR2 SNEGSKA (reference sequence). V lost 0 bases and J lost 0, with 8 bases in between. The CDR3 loop reads CSARDGRMNTEAFF. The CDR3 coding sequence is TGCAGTGCTAGAGATGGGAGGATGAACACTGAAGCTTTCTTT.

The chain recombines TRBV20-1 with TRBJ1-5; TRBD1 might be the D (5 bases). This CDR3 region has 13 residues. V shed 1 base and J shed 5 bases, with 9 bases lying between them. Germline CDR1 and CDR2: DFQATT and SNEGSKA (reference sequence). The CDR3 sequence is CSARGGTHQPQHF. In nucleotides, the CDR3 is TGCAGTGCTAGAGGGGGGACCCATCAGCCCCAGCATTTT.